This T cell receptor (beta chain) emerged from a study of CD8 T cells in Susac syndrome. With V trimmed by 3 bases and J by 0 bases, 3 bases remained unmatched. This CDR3 region has 15 residues. The germline CDR1 and CDR2 sequences are SEHNR and FQNEAQ (reference sequence). cDNA came from approximately 0.5 to 1 ug RNA primed by random hexamers. TCRdb called the immunoSEQ multiplex PCR reads again in MiXCR, with one record for every CDR3 protein. The sample consists of about 300,000 distinct CDR3 sequences, more than 75% of them appearing once. CD8+ and CD4+ T cells from blood underwent TCR beta sequencing. The multiple sclerosis controls were treatment-naive patients affected by stable or active relapsing-remitting disease. TEMRA cells were enriched by FACS, and CD4+ and CD8+ T cells were negatively isolated.

The receptor was isolated from a human donor with multiple sclerosis. Sequences were obtained from CD8+ T cells from PBMCs. The J gene is TRBJ2-3, the V gene TRBV7-9; TRBD2 matches 7 bases. The CDR3 nucleotides are TGTGCCAGCAGCTTCGAGCGGGGTAGCACAGATACGCAGTATTTT. Amino acids: CASSFERGSTDTQYF.